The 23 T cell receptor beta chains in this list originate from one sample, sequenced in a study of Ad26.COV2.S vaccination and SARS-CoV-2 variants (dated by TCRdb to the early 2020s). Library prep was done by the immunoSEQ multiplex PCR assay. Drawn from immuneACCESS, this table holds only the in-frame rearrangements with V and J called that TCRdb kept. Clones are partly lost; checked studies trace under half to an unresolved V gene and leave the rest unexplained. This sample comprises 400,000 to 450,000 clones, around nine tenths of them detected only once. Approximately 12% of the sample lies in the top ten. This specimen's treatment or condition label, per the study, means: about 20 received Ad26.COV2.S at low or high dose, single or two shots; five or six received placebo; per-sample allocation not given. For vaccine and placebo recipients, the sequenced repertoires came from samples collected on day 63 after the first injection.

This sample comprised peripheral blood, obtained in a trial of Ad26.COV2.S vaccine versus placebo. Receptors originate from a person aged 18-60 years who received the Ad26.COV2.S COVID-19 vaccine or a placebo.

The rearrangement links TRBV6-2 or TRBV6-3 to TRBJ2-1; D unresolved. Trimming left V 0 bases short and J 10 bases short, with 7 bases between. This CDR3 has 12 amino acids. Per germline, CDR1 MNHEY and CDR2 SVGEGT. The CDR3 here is CASSYSQAEQFF. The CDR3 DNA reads TGTGCCAGCAGTTACTCCCAGGCGGAGCAGTTCTTC.

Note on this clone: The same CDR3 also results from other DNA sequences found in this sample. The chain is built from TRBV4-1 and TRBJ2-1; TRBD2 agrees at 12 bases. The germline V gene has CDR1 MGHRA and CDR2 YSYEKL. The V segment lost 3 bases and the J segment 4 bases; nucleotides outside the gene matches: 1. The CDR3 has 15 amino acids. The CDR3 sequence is CASSQGLAGYNEQFF. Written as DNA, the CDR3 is TGCGCCAGCAGCCAGGGACTAGCGGGTTACAATGAGCAGTTCTTC.

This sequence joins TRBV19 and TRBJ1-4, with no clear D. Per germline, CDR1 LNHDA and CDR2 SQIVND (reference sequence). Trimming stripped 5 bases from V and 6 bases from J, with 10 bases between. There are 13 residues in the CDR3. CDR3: CASSPRAYEKLFF. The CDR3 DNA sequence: TGTGCCAGTAGTCCCCGGGCCTATGAAAAACTGTTTTTT.

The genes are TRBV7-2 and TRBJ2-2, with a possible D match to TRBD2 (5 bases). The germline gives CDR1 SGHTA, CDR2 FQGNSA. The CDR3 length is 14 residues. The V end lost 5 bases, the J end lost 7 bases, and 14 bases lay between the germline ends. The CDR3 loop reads CASSPLPGVGELFF. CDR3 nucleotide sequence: TGTGCCAGCAGCCCCTTGCCCGGGGTCGGGGAGCTGTTTTTT.

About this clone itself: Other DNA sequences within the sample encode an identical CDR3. The CDR3 is CATSRDRGNTEAFF. CDR3 bases: TGTGCCACCAGCAGAGATCGAGGGAACACTGAAGCTTTCTTT. V and J are TRBV15 and TRBJ1-1; D is undetermined. V was shortened by 0 bases and J by 1 base, with 6 bases between the two germline ends. Germline V gene data show CDR1 as LNHNV and CDR2 as YYDKDF (reference sequence). The CDR3 has 14 residues.

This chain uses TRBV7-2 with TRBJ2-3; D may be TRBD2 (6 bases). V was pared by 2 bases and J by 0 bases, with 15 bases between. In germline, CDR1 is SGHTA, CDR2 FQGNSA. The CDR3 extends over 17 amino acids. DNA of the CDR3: TGTGCCAGCAGCTTAATAGTGGCGGGAAGCAGCACAGATACGCAGTATTTT. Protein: CASSLIVAGSSTDTQYF.

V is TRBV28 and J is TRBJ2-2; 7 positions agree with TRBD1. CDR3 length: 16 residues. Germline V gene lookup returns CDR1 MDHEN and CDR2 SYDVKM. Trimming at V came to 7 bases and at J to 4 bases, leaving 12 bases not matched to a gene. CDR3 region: CASIQGDSSSTGELFF. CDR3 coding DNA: TGTGCCAGCATCCAAGGGGACAGTTCGTCCACCGGGGAGCTGTTTTTT.

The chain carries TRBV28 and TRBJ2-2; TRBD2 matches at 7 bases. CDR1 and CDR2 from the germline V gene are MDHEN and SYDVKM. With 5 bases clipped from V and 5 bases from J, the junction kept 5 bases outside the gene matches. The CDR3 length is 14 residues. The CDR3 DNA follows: TGTGCCAGCAGTGGACTAGGTGGTACCGGGGAGCTGTTTTTT. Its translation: CASSGLGGTGELFF.

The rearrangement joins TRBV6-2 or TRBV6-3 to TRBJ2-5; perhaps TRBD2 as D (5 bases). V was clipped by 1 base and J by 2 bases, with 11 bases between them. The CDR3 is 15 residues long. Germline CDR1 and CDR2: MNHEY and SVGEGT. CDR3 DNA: TGTGCCAGCAGTTACTTAGGACTCCGACAAGAGACCCAGTACTTC. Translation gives CASSYLGLRQETQYF.

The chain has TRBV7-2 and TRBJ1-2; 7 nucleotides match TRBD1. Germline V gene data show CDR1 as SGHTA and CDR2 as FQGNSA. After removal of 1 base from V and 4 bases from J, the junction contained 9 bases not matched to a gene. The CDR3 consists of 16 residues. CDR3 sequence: CASSLGTGPLGYGYTF. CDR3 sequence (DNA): TGTGCCAGCAGCTTAGGGACAGGACCTTTGGGCTATGGCTACACCTTC.

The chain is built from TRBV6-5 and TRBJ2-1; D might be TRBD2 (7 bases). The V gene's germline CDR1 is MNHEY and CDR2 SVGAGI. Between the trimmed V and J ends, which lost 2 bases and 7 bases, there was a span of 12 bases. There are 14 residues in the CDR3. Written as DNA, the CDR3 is TGTGCCAGCAGTTACAGGGAGGGACAAAATGAGCAGTTCTTC. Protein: CASSYREGQNEQFF.

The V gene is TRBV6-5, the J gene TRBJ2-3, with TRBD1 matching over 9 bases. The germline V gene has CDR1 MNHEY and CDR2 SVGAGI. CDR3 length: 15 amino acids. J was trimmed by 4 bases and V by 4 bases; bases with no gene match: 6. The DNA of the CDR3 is TGTGCCAGCAGTTCCCGGACAGGGGTGGCAGATACGCAGTATTTT. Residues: CASSSRTGVADTQYF.

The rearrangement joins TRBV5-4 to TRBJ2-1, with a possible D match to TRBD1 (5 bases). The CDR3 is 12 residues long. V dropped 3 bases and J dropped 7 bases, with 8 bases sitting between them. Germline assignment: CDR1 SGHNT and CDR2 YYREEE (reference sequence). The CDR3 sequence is CASSSQGNEQFF. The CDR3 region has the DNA TGTGCCAGCAGCTCTCAGGGTAATGAGCAGTTCTTC.

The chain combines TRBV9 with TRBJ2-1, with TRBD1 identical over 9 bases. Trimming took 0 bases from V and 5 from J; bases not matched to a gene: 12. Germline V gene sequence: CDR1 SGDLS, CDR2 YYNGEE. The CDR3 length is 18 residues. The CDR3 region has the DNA TGTGCCAGCAGCGTAGCCGCCCGACCCGGGACAGGGAACAATGAGCAGTTCTTC. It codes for CASSVAARPGTGNNEQFF.

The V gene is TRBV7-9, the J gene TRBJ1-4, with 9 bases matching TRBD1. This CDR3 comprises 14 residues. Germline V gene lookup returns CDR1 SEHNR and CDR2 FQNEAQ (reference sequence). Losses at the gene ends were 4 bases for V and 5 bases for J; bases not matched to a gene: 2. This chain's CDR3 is CASSSTGGNEKLFF. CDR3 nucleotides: TGTGCCAGCAGCTCGACAGGGGGGAATGAAAAACTGTTTTTT.

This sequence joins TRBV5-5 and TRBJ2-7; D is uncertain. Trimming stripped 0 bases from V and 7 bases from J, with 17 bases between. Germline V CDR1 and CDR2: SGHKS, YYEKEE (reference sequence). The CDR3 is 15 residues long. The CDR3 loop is CASSLAAGESWEQYF. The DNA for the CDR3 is TGTGCCAGCAGCTTGGCGGCAGGCGAATCGTGGGAGCAGTACTTC. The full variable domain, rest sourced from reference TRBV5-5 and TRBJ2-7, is DAGVTQSPTHLIKTRGQQVTLRCSPISGHKSVSWYQQVLGQGPQFIFQYYEKEERGRGNFPDRFSARQFPNYSSELNVNALLLGDSALYLCASSLAAGESWEQYFGPGTRLTVT.

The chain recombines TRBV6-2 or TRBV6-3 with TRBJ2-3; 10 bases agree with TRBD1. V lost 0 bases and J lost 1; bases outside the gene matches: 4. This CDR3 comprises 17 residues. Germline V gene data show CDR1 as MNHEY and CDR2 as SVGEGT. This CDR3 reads CASSYSTGTGGTDTQYF. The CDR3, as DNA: TGTGCCAGCAGTTACTCGACGGGGACAGGGGGCACAGATACGCAGTATTTT.

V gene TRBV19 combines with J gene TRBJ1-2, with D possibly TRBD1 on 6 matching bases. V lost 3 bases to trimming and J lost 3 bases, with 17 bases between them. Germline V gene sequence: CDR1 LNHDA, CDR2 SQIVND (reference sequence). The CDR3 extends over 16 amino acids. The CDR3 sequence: CASSIMGGQIDYGYTF. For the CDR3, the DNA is TGTGCCAGTAGTATCATGGGGGGACAAATTGACTATGGCTACACCTTC.

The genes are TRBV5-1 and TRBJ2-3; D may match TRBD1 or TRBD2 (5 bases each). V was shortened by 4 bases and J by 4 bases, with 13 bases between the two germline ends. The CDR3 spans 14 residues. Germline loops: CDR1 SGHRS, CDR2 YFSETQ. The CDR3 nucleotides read TGCGCCAGCAGCCGCCGCCAGGGAGCAGATACGCAGTATTTT. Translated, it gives CASSRRQGADTQYF.

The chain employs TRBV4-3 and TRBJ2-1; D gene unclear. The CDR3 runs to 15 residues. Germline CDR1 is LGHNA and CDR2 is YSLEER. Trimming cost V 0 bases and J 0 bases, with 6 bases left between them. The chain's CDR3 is CASSQDLSSYNEQFF. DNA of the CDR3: TGCGCCAGCAGCCAAGACTTGAGCTCCTACAATGAGCAGTTCTTC.

DNA of the CDR3: TGTGCCAGCACCCCCGGGTATTCACCCCTCCACTTT. This encodes CASTPGYSPLHF. V is TRBV6-2 or TRBV6-3 and J is TRBJ1-6; no clear D. V was shortened by 7 bases and J by 8 bases, with 9 bases between the two germline ends. Per germline, CDR1 MNHEY and CDR2 SVGEGT. The CDR3 has 12 residues.

The CDR3 DNA sequence: TGTGCCAGCATCTCGGGGTCCGGCGAGCAGTACTTC. Translated, it gives CASISGSGEQYF. The rearrangement joins TRBV6-5 to TRBJ2-7, with a tentative D call TRBD2 (5 bases). The V gene lost 7 bases and the J gene lost 6 bases, with 13 bases spanning the gap. The V gene's germline CDR1 is MNHEY and CDR2 SVGAGI. This CDR3 is 12 amino acids long.

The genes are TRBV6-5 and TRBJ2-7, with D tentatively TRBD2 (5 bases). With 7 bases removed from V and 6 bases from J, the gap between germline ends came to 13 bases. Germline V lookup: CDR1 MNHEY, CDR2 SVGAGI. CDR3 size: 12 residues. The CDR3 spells CASMPGMGEQYF. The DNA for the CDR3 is TGTGCCAGCATGCCGGGGATGGGCGAGCAGTACTTC.